The rows below give T cell receptor beta chains drawn from one sample of a study of blood T cell repertoires in COVID-19. Profiling relied on immunoSEQ multiplex PCR, and the TCRdb table lists in-frame clones only, not all of them. The sample carries about 68,000 clones, around 80% recorded once. Material: peripheral blood. The receptors derive from a human donor in a cohort sampled during active COVID-19. Both conserved end residues are part of each CDR3. Each record gives: J gene, D gene, V gene, clone size, CDR3 protein, CDR3 DNA. A D gene is named only where the DNA matches it firmly. Some rows have no size entry. The others give once, few or many, or a class for an expanded clone.

>TRBJ2-5|TRBD2|TRBV11-2|.
CASSLSGRPGQETQYF
TGTGCCAGCAGTCTTAGCGGGAGGCCGGGTCAGGAGACCCAGTACTTC
>TRBJ1-6|.|TRBV19|.
CASSPRSGYNSPLHF
TGTGCCAGTAGTCCGCGATCGGGTTATAATTCACCCCTCCACTTT
>TRBJ2-1|.|TRBV6-2/TRBV6-3|.
CASSSQRLYNEQFF
TGTGCCAGCAGTTCCCAGCGGCTCTACAATGAGCAGTTCTTC
>TRBJ2-3|.|TRBV29-1|.
CSVGPGGTDTQYF
TGCAGCGTCGGTCCGGGGGGCACAGATACGCAGTATTTT
>TRBJ2-3|TRBD2|TRBV4-2|once
CASSPYSGSASTDTQYF
TGTGCCAGCAGCCCATATAGCGGGAGTGCGAGCACAGATACGCAGTATTTT
>TRBJ2-2|.|TRBV5-4|.
CASSLAGAVPTGELFF
TGTGCCAGCAGCTTGGCAGGGGCCGTTCCTACCGGGGAGCTGTTTTTT
>TRBJ1-1|TRBD1|TRBV6-5|.
CASSPNSIRTGAAFF
TGTGCCAGCAGTCCTAATTCCATTCGTACAGGGGCAGCTTTCTTT
>TRBJ1-2|.|TRBV7-2|once
CASSPPYPYGYTF
TGTGCCAGCAGTCCCCCCTACCCCTATGGCTACACCTTC
>TRBJ2-5|.|TRBV6-2/TRBV6-3|.
CASSYIETQYF
TGTGCCAGCAGTTATATAGAGACCCAGTACTTC
>TRBJ2-1|TRBD1|TRBV6-2/TRBV6-3|.
CASSPAGQGYNEQFF
TGTGCCAGCAGTCCGGCAGGACAGGGCTACAATGAGCAGTTCTTC
>TRBJ2-3|.|TRBV5-6|.
CASSLETAGIGGTQYF
TGTGCCAGCAGCTTAGAGACAGCGGGGATAGGGGGTACGCAGTATTTT
>TRBJ2-7|TRBD2|TRBV11-2|few
CASSFSREGQVRTSYEQYF
TGTGCCAGCAGCTTCTCTCGGGAGGGCCAAGTGAGGACTTCCTACGAGCAGTACTTC
>TRBJ2-7|.|TRBV28|.
CASSPRTALLDEQYF
TGTGCCAGCAGTCCTAGGACAGCCCTTCTCGACGAGCAGTACTTC
>TRBJ1-6|.|TRBV14|.
CASSQARGWNSPLHF
TGTGCCAGCAGCCAAGCCAGGGGTTGGAATTCACCCCTCCACTTT
>TRBJ1-3|.|TRBV3-1/TRBV3-2|.
CASSLLRGTASGNTIYF
TGTGCCAGCAGCCTACTACGGGGGACGGCCTCTGGAAACACCATATATTTT
>TRBJ2-1|.|TRBV18|once
CASKARGGKSNTSYNEQFF
TGTGCCAGCAAAGCGAGAGGAGGAAAATCGAATACGAGCTACAATGAGCAGTTCTTC
>TRBJ2-1|TRBD2|TRBV7-2|.
CASSSRLAVNNEQFF
TGTGCCAGCAGCAGTAGACTAGCGGTTAACAATGAGCAGTTCTTC